A single T cell receptor beta chain is shown here with its context. Sorted-subset replicate PCR reactions contained 200 ng DNA, corresponding to 29,000 or so T cell genomes. The table came from immunoSEQ multiplex PCR; TCRdb's copy has only in-frame clones and leaves some out. The sample includes millions of clones, 95% of them seen just once. The data are from a study of shared clonotypes between healthy human individuals. The CDR3 sequence is 15 residues long. Germline values: CDR1 SEHNR, CDR2 FQNEAQ (reference sequence). The junction had 7 bases not matched to a gene; V was cut back by 4 bases and J by 5 bases.

This sequence was found in a man between 18 and 29 years old in good health. Material for sequencing was naive CD4+ T cells sorted from blood. Indicated subset: CD45RA+ positively selected. J is TRBJ2-5 and V is TRBV7-9; TRBD2 matches 10 bases. Here the CDR3 DNA reads TGTGCCAGCAGCTCTGGGCTAGCGGGAGATGAGACCCAGTACTTC. This translates into CASSSGLAGDETQYF.